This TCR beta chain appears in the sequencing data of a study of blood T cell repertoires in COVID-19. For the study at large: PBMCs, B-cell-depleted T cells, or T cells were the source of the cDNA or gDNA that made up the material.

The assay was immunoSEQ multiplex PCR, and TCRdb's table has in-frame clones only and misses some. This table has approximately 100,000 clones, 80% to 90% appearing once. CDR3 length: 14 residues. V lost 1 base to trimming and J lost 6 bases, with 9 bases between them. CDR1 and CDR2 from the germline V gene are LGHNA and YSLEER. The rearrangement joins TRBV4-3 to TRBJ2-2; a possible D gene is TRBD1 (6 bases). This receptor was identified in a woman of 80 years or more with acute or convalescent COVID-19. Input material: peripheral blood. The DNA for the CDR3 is TGCGCCAGCAGCCAAGCCAGGGGAGCCGGGGAGCTGTTTTTT. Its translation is CASSQARGAGELFF.